This T cell receptor beta chain was captured by sequencing in a study of cytomegalovirus exposure and HLA in healthy donors. V lost 1 base, J lost 4 bases, and 9 bases lay in between. CDR3 size: 13 residues. Germline values: CDR1 SGHDT, CDR2 YYEEEE. As concerns this clone: Its target is not known.

Findings and caveats of the study: Earlier findings revealed that most TCR beta V segments proved productive either about 87% or about 30% of the time.

13 Jbeta primers and 60 Vbeta primers were used for the PCR. Measured with immunoSEQ multiplex PCR; TCRdb has only the in-frame clones, and not every one. The sample lists about 160,000 clones; roughly 79% were seen once. The chain couples TRBV5-6 to TRBJ2-7; the D gene is possibly TRBD1 (6 bases). This sequence was found in a woman in her forties or fifties in good health and CMV-seronegative. Input material: PBMCs. CDR3 sequence reads: CASSLNRAYEQYF. DNA of the CDR3: TGTGCCAGCAGCTTGAACAGGGCGTACGAGCAGTACTTC.